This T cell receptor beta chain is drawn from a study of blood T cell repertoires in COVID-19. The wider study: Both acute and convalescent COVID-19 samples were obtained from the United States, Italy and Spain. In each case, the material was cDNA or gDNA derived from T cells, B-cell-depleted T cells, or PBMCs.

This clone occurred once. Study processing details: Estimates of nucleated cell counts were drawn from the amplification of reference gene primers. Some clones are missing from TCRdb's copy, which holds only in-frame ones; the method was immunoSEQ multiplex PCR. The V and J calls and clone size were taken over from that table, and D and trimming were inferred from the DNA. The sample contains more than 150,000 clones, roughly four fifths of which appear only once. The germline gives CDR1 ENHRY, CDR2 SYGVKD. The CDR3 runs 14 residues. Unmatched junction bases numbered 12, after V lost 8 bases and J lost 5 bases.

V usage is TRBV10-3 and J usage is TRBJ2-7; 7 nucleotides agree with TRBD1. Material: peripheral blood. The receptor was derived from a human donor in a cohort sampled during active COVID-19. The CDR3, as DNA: TGTGCCATCTTGAGGGCCCAGGGGGTGGACGAGCAGTACTTC. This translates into CAILRAQGVDEQYF.